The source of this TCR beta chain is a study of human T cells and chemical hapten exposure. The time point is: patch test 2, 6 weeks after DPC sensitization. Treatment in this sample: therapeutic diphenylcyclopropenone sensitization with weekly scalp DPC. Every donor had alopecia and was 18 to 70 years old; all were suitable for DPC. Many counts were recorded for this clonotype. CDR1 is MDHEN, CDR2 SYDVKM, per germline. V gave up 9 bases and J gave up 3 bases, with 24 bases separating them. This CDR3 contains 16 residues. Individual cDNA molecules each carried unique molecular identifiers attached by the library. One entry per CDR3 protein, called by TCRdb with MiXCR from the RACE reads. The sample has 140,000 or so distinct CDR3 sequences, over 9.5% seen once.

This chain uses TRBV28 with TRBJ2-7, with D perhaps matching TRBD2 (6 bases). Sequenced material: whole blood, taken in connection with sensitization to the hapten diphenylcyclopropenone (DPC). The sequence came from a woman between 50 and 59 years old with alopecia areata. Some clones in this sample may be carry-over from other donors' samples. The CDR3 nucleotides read TGTGCCAGTCGTTTTATCGGACCGGGAGAAAGCTACGAGCAGTACTTC. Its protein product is CASRFIGPGESYEQYF.